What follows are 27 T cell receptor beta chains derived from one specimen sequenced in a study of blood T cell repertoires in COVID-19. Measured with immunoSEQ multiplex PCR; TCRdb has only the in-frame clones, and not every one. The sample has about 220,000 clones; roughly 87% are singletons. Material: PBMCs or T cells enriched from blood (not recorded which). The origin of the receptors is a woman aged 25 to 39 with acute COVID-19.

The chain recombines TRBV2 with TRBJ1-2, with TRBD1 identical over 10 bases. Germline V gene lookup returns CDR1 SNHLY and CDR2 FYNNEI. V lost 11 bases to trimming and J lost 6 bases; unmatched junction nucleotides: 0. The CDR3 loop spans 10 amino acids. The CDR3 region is CAGQGDGYTF. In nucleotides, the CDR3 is TGTGCCGGACAGGGGGATGGCTACACCTTC. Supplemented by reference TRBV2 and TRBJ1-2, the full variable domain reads EPEVTQTPSHQVTQMGQEVILRCVPISNHLYFYWYRQILGQKVEFLVSFYNNEISEKSEIFDDQFSVERPDGSNFTLKIRSTKLEDSAMYFCAGQGDGYTFGSGTRLTVV.

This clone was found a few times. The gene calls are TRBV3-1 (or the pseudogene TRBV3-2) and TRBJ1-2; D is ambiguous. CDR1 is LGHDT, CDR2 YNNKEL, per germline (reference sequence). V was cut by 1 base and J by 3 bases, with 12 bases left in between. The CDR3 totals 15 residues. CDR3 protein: CASSQAGSGDYGYTF. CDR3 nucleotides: TGTGCCAGCAGCCAAGCGGGGAGTGGAGACTATGGCTACACCTTC.

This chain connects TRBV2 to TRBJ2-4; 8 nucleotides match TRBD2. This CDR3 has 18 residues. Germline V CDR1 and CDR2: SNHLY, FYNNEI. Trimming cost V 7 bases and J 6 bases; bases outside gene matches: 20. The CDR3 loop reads CASTPLGAGAPMGNIQYF. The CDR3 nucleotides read TGTGCCAGCACTCCCCTCGGAGCGGGGGCCCCCATGGGAAACATTCAGTACTTC.

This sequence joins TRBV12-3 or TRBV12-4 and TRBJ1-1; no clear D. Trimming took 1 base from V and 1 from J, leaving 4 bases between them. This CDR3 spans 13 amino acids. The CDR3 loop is CASSLEANTEAFF. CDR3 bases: TGTGCCAGCAGTTTAGAAGCGAACACTGAAGCTTTCTTT.

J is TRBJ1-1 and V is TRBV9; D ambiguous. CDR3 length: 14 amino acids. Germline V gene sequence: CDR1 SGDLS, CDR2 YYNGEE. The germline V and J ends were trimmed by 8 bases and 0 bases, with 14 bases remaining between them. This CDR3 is CASEPQSLNTEAFF. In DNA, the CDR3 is TGTGCCAGTGAACCCCAGTCTCTGAACACTGAAGCTTTCTTT.

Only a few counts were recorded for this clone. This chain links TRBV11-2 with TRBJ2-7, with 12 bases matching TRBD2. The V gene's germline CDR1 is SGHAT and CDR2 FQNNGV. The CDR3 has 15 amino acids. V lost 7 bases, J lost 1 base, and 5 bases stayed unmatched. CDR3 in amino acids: CASTAGLAGSYEQYF. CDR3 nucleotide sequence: TGTGCCAGCACCGCTGGACTAGCGGGATCCTACGAGCAGTACTTC.

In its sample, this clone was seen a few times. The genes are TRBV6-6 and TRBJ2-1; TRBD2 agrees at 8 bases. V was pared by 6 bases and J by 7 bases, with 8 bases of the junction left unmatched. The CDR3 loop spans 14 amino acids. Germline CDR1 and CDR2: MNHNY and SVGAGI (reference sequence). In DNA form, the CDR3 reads TGTGCCAGCAGCCCACGGGGGGGCCGTAATGAGCAGTTCTTC. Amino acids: CASSPRGGRNEQFF.

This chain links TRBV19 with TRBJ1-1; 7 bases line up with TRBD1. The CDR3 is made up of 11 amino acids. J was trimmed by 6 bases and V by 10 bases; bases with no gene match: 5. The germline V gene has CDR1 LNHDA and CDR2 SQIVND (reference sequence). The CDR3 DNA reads TGTGCCATACAGGGGTTCGCTGAAGCTTTCTTT. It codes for CAIQGFAEAFF.

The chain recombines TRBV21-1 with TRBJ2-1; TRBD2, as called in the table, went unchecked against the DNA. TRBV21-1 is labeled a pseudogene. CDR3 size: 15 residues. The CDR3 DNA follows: TGTGCCAGCAGCCCGACTAGCGGGGGGTACAATGAGCAGTTCTTC. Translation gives CASSPTSGGYNEQFF.

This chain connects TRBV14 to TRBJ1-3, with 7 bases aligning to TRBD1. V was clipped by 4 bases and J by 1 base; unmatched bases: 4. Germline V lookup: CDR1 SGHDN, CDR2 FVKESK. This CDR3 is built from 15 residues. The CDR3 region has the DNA TGTGCCAGCAGCCGGGACAGCACTTCTGGAAACACCATATATTTT. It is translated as CASSRDSTSGNTIYF.

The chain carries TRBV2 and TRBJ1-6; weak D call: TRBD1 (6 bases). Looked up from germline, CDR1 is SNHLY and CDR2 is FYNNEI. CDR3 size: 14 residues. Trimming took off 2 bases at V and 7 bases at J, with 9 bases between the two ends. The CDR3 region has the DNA TGTGCCAGCAGTGAAATTGGACAGAATTCACCCCTCCACTTT. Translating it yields CASSEIGQNSPLHF.

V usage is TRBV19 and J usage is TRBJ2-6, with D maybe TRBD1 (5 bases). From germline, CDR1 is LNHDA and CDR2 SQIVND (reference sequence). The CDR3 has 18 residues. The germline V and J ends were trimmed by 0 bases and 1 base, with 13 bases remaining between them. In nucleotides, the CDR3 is TGTGCCAGTAGTATAGATGGGCAGGGTTCTTCTGGGGCCAACGTCCTGACTTTC. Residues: CASSIDGQGSSGANVLTF.

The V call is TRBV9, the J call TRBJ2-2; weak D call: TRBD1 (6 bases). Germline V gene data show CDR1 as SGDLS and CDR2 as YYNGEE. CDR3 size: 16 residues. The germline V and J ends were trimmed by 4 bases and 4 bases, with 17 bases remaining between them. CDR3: CASSPFQGTGTGELFF. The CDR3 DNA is TGTGCCAGCAGCCCTTTCCAGGGGACGGGCACCGGGGAGCTGTTTTTT.

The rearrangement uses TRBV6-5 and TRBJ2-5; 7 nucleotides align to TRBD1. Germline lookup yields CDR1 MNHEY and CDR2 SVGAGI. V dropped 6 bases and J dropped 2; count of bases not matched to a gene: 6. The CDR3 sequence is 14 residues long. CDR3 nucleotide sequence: TGTGCCAGCAGAACTAGACAGGGACAAGAGACCCAGTACTTC. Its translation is CASRTRQGQETQYF.

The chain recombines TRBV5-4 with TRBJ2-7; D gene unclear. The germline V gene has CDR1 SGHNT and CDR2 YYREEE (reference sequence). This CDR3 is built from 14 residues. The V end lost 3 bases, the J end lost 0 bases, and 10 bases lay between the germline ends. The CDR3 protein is CASSSTRNSYEQYF. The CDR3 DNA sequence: TGTGCCAGCAGCTCGACACGCAACTCCTACGAGCAGTACTTC.

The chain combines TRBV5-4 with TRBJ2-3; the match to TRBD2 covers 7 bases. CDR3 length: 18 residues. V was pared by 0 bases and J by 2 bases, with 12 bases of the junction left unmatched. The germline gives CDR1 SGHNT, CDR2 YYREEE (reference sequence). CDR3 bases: TGTGCCAGCAGCTTGGCCCCCCTAGCGGCGGGCCCCACAGATACGCAGTATTTT. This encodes CASSLAPLAAGPTDTQYF.

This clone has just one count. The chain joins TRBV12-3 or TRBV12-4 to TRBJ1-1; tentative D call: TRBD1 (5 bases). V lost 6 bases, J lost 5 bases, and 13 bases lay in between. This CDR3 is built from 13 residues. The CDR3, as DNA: TGTGCCAGCAGAGAGGTCGGGGGGACTGAAGCTTTCTTT. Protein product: CASREVGGTEAFF.

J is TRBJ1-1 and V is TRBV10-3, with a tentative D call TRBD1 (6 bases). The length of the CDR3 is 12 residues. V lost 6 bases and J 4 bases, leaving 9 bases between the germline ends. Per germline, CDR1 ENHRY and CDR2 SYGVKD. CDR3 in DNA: TGTGCCATCAGCAGGGGCGGCACTGAAGCTTTCTTT. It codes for CAISRGGTEAFF.

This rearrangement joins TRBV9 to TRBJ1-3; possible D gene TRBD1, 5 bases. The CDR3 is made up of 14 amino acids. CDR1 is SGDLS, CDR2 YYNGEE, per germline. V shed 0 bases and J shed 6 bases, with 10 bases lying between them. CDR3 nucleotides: TGTGCCAGCAGCGTAGGGAGCAGGGTAAACACCATATATTTT. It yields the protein CASSVGSRVNTIYF.

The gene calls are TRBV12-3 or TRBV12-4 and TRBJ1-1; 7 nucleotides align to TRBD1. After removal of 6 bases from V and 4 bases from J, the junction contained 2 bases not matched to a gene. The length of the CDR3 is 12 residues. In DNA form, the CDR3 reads TGTGCCAGCAGGACAGGGATCACTGAAGCTTTCTTT. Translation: CASRTGITEAFF.

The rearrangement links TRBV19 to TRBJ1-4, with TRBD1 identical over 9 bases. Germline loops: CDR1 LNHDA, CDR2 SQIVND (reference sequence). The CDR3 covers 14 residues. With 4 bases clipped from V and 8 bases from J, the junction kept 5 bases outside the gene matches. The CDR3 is CASSTGTGLEKLFF. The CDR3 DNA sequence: TGTGCCAGTAGTACCGGGACAGGGCTAGAAAAACTGTTTTTT.

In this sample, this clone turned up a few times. CDR3 in amino acids: CAISDSGTRDIPLHF. CDR3 DNA: TGTGCCATCAGTGATTCCGGGACTAGGGACATACCCCTCCACTTT. V usage is TRBV10-3 and J usage is TRBJ1-6; D might be TRBD1 (6 bases). This CDR3 has 15 amino acids. In germline, CDR1 is ENHRY, CDR2 SYGVKD. Trimming took off 3 bases at V and 12 bases at J, with 18 bases between the two ends.

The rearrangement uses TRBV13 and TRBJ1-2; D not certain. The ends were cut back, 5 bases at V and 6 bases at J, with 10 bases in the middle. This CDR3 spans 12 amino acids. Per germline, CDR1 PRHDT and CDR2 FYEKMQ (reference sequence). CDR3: CASSREADGYTF. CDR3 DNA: TGTGCCAGCAGCCGAGAAGCGGATGGCTACACCTTC.

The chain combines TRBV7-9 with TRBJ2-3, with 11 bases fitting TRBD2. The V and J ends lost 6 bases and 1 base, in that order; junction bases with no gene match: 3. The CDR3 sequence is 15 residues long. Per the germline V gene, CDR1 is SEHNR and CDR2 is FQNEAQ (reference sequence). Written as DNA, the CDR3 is TGTGCCAGCAGTTTGACTAGCGGGGGCACAGATACGCAGTATTTT. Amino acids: CASSLTSGGTDTQYF.

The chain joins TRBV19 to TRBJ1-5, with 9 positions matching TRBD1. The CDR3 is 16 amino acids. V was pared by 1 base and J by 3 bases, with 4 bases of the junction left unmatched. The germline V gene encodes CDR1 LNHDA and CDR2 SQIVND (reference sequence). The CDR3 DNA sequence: TGTGCCAGTAGTATAGTGGGACAGGGTCACAATCAGCCCCAGCATTTT. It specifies CASSIVGQGHNQPQHF.

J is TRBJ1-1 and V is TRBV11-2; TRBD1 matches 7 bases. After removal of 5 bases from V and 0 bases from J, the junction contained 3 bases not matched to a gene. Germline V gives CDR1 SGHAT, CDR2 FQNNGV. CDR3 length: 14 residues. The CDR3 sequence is CASSPGQLNTEAFF. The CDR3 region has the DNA TGTGCCAGCAGCCCGGGACAGTTGAACACTGAAGCTTTCTTT.

The CDR3 DNA is TGTGCCAGCAGCTCGCGACTAGGGGGCACAGATACGCAGTATTTT. It translates to CASSSRLGGTDTQYF. This chain connects TRBV7-2 to TRBJ2-3; possible D gene TRBD2, 6 bases. Trimming shortened V by 4 bases and J by 1 base, and 12 bases separated the two germline ends. Per germline, CDR1 SGHTA and CDR2 FQGNSA. This CDR3 has 15 residues.